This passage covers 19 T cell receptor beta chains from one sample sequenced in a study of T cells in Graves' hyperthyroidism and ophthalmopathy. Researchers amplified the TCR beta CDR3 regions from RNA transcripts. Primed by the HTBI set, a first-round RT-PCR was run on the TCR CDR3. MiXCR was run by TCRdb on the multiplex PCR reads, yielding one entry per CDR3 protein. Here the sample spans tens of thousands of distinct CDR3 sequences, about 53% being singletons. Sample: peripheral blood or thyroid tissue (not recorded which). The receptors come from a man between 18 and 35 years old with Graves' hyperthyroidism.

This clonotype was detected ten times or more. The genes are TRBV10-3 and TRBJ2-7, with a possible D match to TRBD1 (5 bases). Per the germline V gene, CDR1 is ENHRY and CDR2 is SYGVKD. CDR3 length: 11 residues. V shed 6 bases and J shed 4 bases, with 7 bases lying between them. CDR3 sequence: CAISQGYEQYF. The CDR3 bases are TGTGCCATCAGCCAGGGTTACGAGCAGTACTTC.

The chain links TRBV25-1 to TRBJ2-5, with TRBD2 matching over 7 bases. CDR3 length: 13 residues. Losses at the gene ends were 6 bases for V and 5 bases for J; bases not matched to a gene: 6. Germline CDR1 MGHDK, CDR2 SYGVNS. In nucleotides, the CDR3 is TGTGCCAGCAGCTCCGGACTAGTGGAGACCCAGTACTTC. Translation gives CASSSGLVETQYF. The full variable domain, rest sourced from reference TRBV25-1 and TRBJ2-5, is EADIYQTPRYLVIGTGKKITLECSQTMGHDKMYWYQQDPGMELHLIHYSYGVNSTEKGDLSSESTVSRIRTEHFPLTLESARPSHTSQYLCASSSGLVETQYFGPGTRLLVL.

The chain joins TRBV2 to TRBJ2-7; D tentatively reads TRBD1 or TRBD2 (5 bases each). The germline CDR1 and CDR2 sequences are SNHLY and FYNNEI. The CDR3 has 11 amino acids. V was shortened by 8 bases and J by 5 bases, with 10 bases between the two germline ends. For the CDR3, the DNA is TGTGCCAGCGTCCGGGGCCACGAGCAGTACTTC. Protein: CASVRGHEQYF.

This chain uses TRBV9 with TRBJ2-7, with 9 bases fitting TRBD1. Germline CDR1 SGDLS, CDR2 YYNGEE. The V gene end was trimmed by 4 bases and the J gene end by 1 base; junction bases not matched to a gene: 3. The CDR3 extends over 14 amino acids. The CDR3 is CASSRDRASYEQYF. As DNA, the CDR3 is TGTGCCAGCAGCCGGGACAGGGCGTCCTACGAGCAGTACTTC.

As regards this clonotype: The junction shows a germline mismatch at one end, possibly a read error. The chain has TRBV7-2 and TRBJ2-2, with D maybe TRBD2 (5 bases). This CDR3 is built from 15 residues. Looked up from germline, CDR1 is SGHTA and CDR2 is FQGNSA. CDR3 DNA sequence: TGTGCCAGCAGCCCAGCTCGCGTTAGCACCGGGAAGCTGTTTTTT. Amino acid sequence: CASSPARVSTGKLFF.

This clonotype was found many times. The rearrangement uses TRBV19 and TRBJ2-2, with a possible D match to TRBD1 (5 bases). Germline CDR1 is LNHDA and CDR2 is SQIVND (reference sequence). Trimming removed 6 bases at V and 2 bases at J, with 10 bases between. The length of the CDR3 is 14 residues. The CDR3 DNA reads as TGTGCCAGTAGAATAACAGGAAACACCGGGGAGCTGTTTTTT. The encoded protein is CASRITGNTGELFF.

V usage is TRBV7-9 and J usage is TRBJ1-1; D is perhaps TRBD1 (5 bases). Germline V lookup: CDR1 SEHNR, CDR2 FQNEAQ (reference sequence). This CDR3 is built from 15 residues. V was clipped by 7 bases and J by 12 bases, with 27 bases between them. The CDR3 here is CASTPSSGANVLTFF. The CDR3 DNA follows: TGTGCCAGCACCCCATCCTCTGGGGCCAACGTCCTGACTTTCTTT.

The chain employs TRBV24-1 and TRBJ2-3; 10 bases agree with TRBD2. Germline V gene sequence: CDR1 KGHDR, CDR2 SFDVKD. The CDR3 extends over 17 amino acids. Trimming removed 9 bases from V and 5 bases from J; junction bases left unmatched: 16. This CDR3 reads CATGVLGAGGPKDTQYF. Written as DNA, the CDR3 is TGTGCCACCGGGGTCCTCGGAGCGGGAGGGCCGAAAGATACGCAGTATTTT.

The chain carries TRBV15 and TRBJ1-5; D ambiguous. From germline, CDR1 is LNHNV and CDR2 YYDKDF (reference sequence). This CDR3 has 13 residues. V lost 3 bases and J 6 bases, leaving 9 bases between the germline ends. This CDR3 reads CATSSWPSQPQHF. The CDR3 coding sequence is TGTGCCACCAGCAGTTGGCCCTCTCAGCCCCAGCATTTT.

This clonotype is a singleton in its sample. CDR3 nucleotide sequence: TGTGCCATCAGTGATAGCGGCGACCAAGAGACCCAGTACTTC. Translated, it gives CAISDSGDQETQYF. The chain has TRBV10-3 and TRBJ2-5; maybe TRBD2 (6 bases). Germline V gives CDR1 ENHRY, CDR2 SYGVKD. This CDR3 has 14 residues. V was pared by 3 bases and J by 0 bases, with 8 bases between.

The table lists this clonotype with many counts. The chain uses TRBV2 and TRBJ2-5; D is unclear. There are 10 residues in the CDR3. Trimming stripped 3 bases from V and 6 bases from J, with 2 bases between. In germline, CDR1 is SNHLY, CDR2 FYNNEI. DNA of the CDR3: TGTGCCAGCAGTGAGAAGACCCAGTACTTC. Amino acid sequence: CASSEKTQYF.

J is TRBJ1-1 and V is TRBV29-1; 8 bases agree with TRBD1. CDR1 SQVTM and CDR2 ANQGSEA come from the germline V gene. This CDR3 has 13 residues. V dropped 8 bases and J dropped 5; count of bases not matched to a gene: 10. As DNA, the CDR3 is TGCAGCATCGGACAGGGCAGACGGACTGAAGCTTTCTTT. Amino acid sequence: CSIGQGRRTEAFF. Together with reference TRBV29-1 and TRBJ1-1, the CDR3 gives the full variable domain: SAVISQKPSRDICQRGTSLTIQCQVDSQVTMMFWYRQQPGQSLTLIATANQGSEATYESGFVIDKFPISRPNLTFSTLTVSNMSPEDSSIYLCSIGQGRRTEAFFGQGTRLTVV.

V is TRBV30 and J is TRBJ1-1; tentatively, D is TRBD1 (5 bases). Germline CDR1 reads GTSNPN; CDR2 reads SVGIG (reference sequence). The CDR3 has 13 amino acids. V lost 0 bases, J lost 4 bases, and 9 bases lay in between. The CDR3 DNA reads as TGTGCCTGGAGTGTGGGGGGTTCCACTGAAGCTTTCTTT. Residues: CAWSVGGSTEAFF.

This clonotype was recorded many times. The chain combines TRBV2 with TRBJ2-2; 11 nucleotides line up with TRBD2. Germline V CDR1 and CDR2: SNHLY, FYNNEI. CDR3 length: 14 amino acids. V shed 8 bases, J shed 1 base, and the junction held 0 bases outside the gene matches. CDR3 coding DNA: TGTGCCAGCGGACTAGCGGGGAACACCGGGGAGCTGTTTTTT. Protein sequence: CASGLAGNTGELFF.

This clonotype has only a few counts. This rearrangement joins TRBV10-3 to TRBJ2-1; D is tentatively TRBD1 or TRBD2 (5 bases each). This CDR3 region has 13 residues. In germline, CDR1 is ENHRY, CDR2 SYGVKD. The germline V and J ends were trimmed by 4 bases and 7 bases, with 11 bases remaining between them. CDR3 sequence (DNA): TGTGCCATCAGTGCGGGCGAGGGGAATGAGCAGTTCTTC. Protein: CAISAGEGNEQFF.

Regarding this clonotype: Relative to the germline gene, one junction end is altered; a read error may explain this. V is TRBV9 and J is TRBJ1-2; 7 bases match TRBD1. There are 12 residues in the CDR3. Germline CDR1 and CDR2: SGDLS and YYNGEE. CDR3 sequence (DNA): TGTGTCAGCAGCCCCCGGACAGGTGGCTACACCTTC. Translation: CVSSPRTGGYTF.

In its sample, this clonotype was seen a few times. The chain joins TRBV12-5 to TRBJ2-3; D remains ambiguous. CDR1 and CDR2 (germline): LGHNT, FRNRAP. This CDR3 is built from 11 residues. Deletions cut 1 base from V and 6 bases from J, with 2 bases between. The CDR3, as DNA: TGTGCTAGTGGTTTGGAGGATACGCAGTATTTT. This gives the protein CASGLEDTQYF.

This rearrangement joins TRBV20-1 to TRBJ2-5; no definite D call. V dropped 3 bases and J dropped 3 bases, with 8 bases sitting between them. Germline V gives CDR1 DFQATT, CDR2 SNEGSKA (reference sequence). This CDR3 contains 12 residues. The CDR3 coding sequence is TGCAGTGCTAGGTCAAGGGAAGAGACCCAGTACTTC. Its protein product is CSARSREETQYF.

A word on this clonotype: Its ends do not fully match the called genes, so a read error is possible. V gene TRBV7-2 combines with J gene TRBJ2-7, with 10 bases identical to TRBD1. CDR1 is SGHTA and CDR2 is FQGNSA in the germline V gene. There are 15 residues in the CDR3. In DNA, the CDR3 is TGCGCCAGCAGCCCTGGACAGGGGGGCACCTACGAGCAGTACTTC. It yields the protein CASSPGQGGTYEQYF.